What follows are 23 T cell receptor beta chains derived from one specimen sequenced in a study of T-cell memory formation after mild COVID-19. In TCRdb, the 5' RACE reads were re-called with MiXCR into one record per CDR3 protein. The sample carries 110,000 to 150,000 distinct CDR3 sequences, roughly a quarter recorded once. Source material: PBMCs or a T cell subset sorted from them (not recorded which). These receptors were taken from an adult woman who had mild COVID-19 (a few samples of this study predate the infection). Cell type and time point are not known.

The chain uses TRBV29-1 and TRBJ2-1, with 8 bases aligning to TRBD2. The CDR3 consists of 14 residues. Germline V gives CDR1 SQVTM, CDR2 ANQGSEA. J lost 10 bases, V lost 6 bases, and 14 bases had no gene match. The CDR3 reads CSVGGTRVRGEQFF. The DNA of the CDR3 is TGCAGCGTGGGCGGGACTAGGGTCCGGGGGGAGCAGTTCTTC.

The chain couples TRBV6-5 to TRBJ2-1, with 9 bases identical to TRBD2. The trim removed 6 bases at V and 7 bases at J, leaving 10 bases unmatched. Germline loops: CDR1 MNHEY, CDR2 SVGAGI. There are 15 residues in the CDR3. This chain's CDR3 is CASSQWLAGRNEQFF. In DNA, the CDR3 is TGTGCCAGCAGCCAGTGGCTAGCGGGGAGAAATGAGCAGTTCTTC.

This chain joins TRBV12-3 or TRBV12-4 and TRBJ2-7; 11 nucleotides agree with TRBD1. The CDR3 has 17 amino acids. Germline trimming cut 6 bases from V and 5 bases from J; bases unmatched to any gene: 15. DNA for the CDR3: TGTGCCAGCAGCAGATCCCGGGACAGGGGGGGAATCCACGAGCAGTACTTC. Protein: CASSRSRDRGGIHEQYF.

V gene TRBV7-9 combines with J gene TRBJ2-7, with D possibly TRBD2 on 6 matching bases. The CDR3 totals 16 residues. The V gene's germline CDR1 is SEHNR and CDR2 FQNEAQ (reference sequence). V was shortened by 5 bases and J by 3 bases, with 20 bases between the two germline ends. CDR3 residues: CASSPKGGVGYYEQYF. As DNA, the CDR3 is TGTGCCAGCAGCCCCAAGGGAGGTGTTGGCTACTACGAGCAGTACTTC. Supplemented by reference TRBV7-9 and TRBJ2-7, the full variable domain reads DTGVSQNPRHKITKRGQNVTFRCDPISEHNRLYWYRQTLGQGPEFLTYFQNEAQLEKSRLLSDRFSAERPKGSFSTLEIQRTEQGDSAMYLCASSPKGGVGYYEQYFGPGTRLTVT.

This clonotype was detected a few times. The chain couples TRBV27 to TRBJ2-7; D ambiguous. The CDR3 is 15 amino acids. Germline V CDR1 and CDR2: MNHEY, SMNVEV (reference sequence). Trimming shortened V by 5 bases and J by 4 bases, and 18 bases separated the two germline ends. The CDR3 is CASSPDGTPIYEQYF. The CDR3 coding sequence is TGTGCCAGCAGTCCGGACGGAACTCCTATTTACGAGCAGTACTTC.

This clonotype occurred a few times. V and J are TRBV20-1 and TRBJ2-1, with a weak D call TRBD2 (5 bases). V was shortened by 6 bases and J by 4 bases, with 16 bases between the two germline ends. Germline assignment: CDR1 DFQATT and CDR2 SNEGSKA (reference sequence). CDR3 size: 14 residues. CDR3 DNA: TGCAGTGCCCCGGAGGTCTTGTCGTACAATGAGCAGTTCTTC. Residues: CSAPEVLSYNEQFF.

This clonotype was seen a handful of times. The V gene is TRBV20-1, the J gene TRBJ2-5; maybe TRBD2 (6 bases). This CDR3 is built from 12 residues. CDR1 is DFQATT, CDR2 SNEGSKA, per germline (reference sequence). The V and J ends lost 2 bases and 7 bases respectively, with 11 bases between them. The CDR3 coding sequence is TGCAGTGCTAGAACGACTAGAGGGACCCAGTACTTC. This gives the protein CSARTTRGTQYF.

This clonotype was observed a handful of times. The V call is TRBV7-8, the J call TRBJ1-2; possibly TRBD1 for D (5 bases). CDR3 length: 16 residues. CDR1 and CDR2 (germline): SGHVS, FQNEAQ. Deletions cut 6 bases from V and 2 bases from J, with 19 bases between. CDR3 DNA: TGTGCCAGCAGTCCGGGACCAGGAACGGCCAACTATGGCTACACCTTC. Its protein product is CASSPGPGTANYGYTF.

This clonotype was recorded a few times. J is TRBJ2-2 and V is TRBV10-3, with D uncertain. CDR3 size: 16 residues. Trimming removed 2 bases at V and 1 base at J, with 11 bases between. Per germline, CDR1 ENHRY and CDR2 SYGVKD. CDR3 amino acids: CAISETTAVNTGELFF. The CDR3 nucleotides read TGTGCCATCAGTGAGACAACGGCGGTGAACACCGGGGAGCTGTTTTTT.

The chain combines TRBV7-9 with TRBJ1-5; D remains ambiguous. V lost 0 bases to trimming and J lost 2 bases, with 14 bases between them. CDR1 is SEHNR, CDR2 FQNEAQ, per germline (reference sequence). This CDR3 has 17 residues. For the CDR3, the DNA is TGTGCCAGCAGCTTAGCAGGGCCCCGCGGCGGCAATCAGCCCCAGCATTTT. Amino acids: CASSLAGPRGGNQPQHF.

The chain employs TRBV27 and TRBJ2-1, with D possibly TRBD1 on 5 matching bases. The CDR3 is 14 residues long. Between the trimmed V and J ends, which lost 2 bases and 5 bases, there was a span of 10 bases. CDR1 and CDR2 from the germline V gene are MNHEY and SMNVEV (reference sequence). The CDR3 DNA sequence: TGTGCCAGCAGTTTAGGGGCATCCGACAATGAGCAGTTCTTC. Its translation is CASSLGASDNEQFF.

The chain links TRBV5-1 to TRBJ2-1; D uncertain. From germline, CDR1 is SGHRS and CDR2 YFSETQ. V was trimmed by 0 bases and J by 7 bases, leaving 5 bases between them. The CDR3 has 12 amino acids. The CDR3 region is CASSLDRNEQFF. CDR3 nucleotides: TGCGCCAGCAGCTTGGACCGGAATGAGCAGTTCTTC.

The chain joins TRBV29-1 to TRBJ1-1; D is uncertain. Germline CDR1 and CDR2: SQVTM and ANQGSEA. CDR3 length: 12 residues. V was trimmed by 0 bases and J by 11 bases, leaving 13 bases between them. The CDR3 is CSVEEEEGGAFF. The CDR3 region has the DNA TGCAGCGTTGAAGAGGAAGAGGGCGGGGCTTTCTTT.

The gene calls are TRBV7-8 and TRBJ2-2; 10 positions match TRBD2. Germline V gives CDR1 SGHVS, CDR2 FQNEAQ. After removal of 2 bases from V and 5 bases from J, the junction contained 8 bases not matched to a gene. CDR3 size: 17 residues. In DNA, the CDR3 is TGTGCCAGCAGCTTACCGGCTAGCGGGGGTGATACCGGGGAGCTGTTTTTT. The encoded protein is CASSLPASGGDTGELFF.

The chain joins TRBV4-1 to TRBJ1-1, with D unresolved. Germline-derived CDR1 and CDR2 are MGHRA and YSYEKL. V lost 1 base and J lost 4, with 16 bases in between. The CDR3 has 16 residues. CDR3 sequence (DNA): TGCGCCAGCAGCCAAGGTTCCGGGCCCCTGGCCACTGAAGCTTTCTTT. Translating it yields CASSQGSGPLATEAFF.

The chain uses TRBV4-2 and TRBJ2-3; 7 positions match TRBD2. Trimming took 4 bases from V and 0 from J; bases not matched to a gene: 13. CDR3 size: 18 residues. Germline CDR1 is LGHNA and CDR2 is YNFKEQ. The CDR3 reads CASSLTLAGDSSTDTQYF. CDR3 nucleotide sequence: TGTGCCAGCAGCCTAACGCTGGCGGGGGATTCTAGCACAGATACGCAGTATTTT.

V and J are TRBV20-1 and TRBJ1-1; D perhaps matches TRBD1 (6 bases). CDR3 length: 14 residues. Trimming left V 5 bases short and J 1 base short, with 14 bases between. CDR1 and CDR2 from the germline V gene are DFQATT and SNEGSKA (reference sequence). CDR3 nucleotide sequence: TGCAGTGCTTTGGGGGCCCATGCGAACACTGAAGCTTTCTTT. Its protein product is CSALGAHANTEAFF.

V and J are TRBV6-5 and TRBJ2-7; D gene ambiguous. CDR1 and CDR2 from the germline V gene are MNHEY and SVGAGI. V was cut by 1 base and J by 0 bases, with 10 bases left in between. This CDR3 contains 15 residues. The CDR3 is CASSYYRRSSYEQYF. In DNA form, the CDR3 reads TGTGCCAGCAGTTACTACCGACGGTCCTCCTACGAGCAGTACTTC.

This clonotype was counted only a few times. The genes are TRBV19 and TRBJ2-7; 9 bases agree with TRBD1. V was pared by 7 bases and J by 5 bases, with 6 bases of the junction left unmatched. The germline V gene has CDR1 LNHDA and CDR2 SQIVND (reference sequence). The CDR3 length is 13 residues. The CDR3 sequence: CASKPDRGHEQYF. The DNA for the CDR3 is TGTGCCAGTAAACCGGACAGGGGCCACGAGCAGTACTTC. Variable domain in full (rest from reference TRBV19 and TRBJ2-7): DGGITQSPKYLFRKEGQNVTLSCEQNLNHDAMYWYRQDPGQGLRLIYYSQIVNDFQKGDIAEGYSVSREKKESFPLTVTSAQKNPTAFYLCASKPDRGHEQYFGPGTRLTVT.

This chain connects TRBV5-1 to TRBJ1-1; D call uncertain. The CDR3 contains 14 residues. V was cut by 5 bases and J by 1 base, with 12 bases left in between. Germline V CDR1 and CDR2: SGHRS, YFSETQ. The CDR3 spells CASSSQRTNTEAFF. The CDR3 coding sequence is TGCGCCAGCAGTTCCCAAAGGACGAACACTGAAGCTTTCTTT.

This rearrangement joins TRBV7-9 to TRBJ2-1, with D possibly TRBD2 on 6 matching bases. Germline CDR1 SEHNR, CDR2 FQNEAQ (reference sequence). V lost 3 bases and J 5 bases, leaving 20 bases between the germline ends. The CDR3 contains 17 residues. CDR3: CASSLTTAGNRDNEQFF. In DNA, the CDR3 is TGTGCCAGCAGCTTGACAACCGCGGGGAACCGCGACAATGAGCAGTTCTTC.

The V call is TRBV12-3 or TRBV12-4, the J call TRBJ2-1; 10 nucleotides align to TRBD2. The V and J ends lost 3 bases and 1 base, in that order; junction bases with no gene match: 6. The CDR3 covers 17 residues. The DNA for the CDR3 is TGTGCCAGCAGTTTCGAGACTAGCGGGCCTTCCTACAATGAGCAGTTCTTC. Translating gives CASSFETSGPSYNEQFF.

The chain carries TRBV24-1 and TRBJ1-1; D is possibly TRBD1 (5 bases). The CDR3 spans 13 residues. CDR1 KGHDR and CDR2 SFDVKD come from the germline V gene. V was cut by 4 bases and J by 4 bases, with 9 bases left in between. The CDR3 DNA reads TGTGCCACCAGTGAGGGGGGAGGCACTGAAGCTTTCTTT. Translation gives CATSEGGGTEAFF.